This entry is about one T cell receptor beta chain. The data belong to a study of blood T cell repertoires in COVID-19. Across the whole study: There were acute and convalescent COVID-19 samples, and they came from the United States, Italy and Spain. T cells, B-cell-depleted T cells, or PBMCs supplied cDNA or gDNA.

The assay was immunoSEQ multiplex PCR, and TCRdb's table has in-frame clones only and misses some. The repertoire includes some 52,000 clones, less than 95% of them detected once, and 3.1% sits in the top ten. The ends lost 3 bases at V and 2 bases at J; junction bases unmatched: 8. Germline values: CDR1 KGHDR, CDR2 SFDVKD. The CDR3 spans 18 residues. V gene TRBV24-1 combines with J gene TRBJ2-7; TRBD2 matches 14 bases. The TCR sequence derives from a human donor in a cohort sampled during active COVID-19. Specimen: peripheral blood. DNA of the CDR3: TGTGCCACCAGTGATCCAAAACCGGGACTAGCGGGAGCCTACGAGCAGTACTTC. Translating gives CATSDPKPGLAGAYEQYF.